This T cell receptor (beta chain) was sequenced for a study of response to subunit inactivated influenza vaccine. Germline loops: CDR1 SEHNR, CDR2 FQNEAQ (reference sequence). V shed 0 bases and J shed 7 bases, with 17 bases lying between them. This CDR3 is 16 amino acids long. In TCRdb, the RT-PCR reads were re-called with MiXCR into one record per CDR3 protein. The sample includes fewer than 700,000 distinct CDR3 sequences, roughly 13% of them seen just once. The sample in question was PBMCs from blood, obtained 35 to 45 days after vaccination. The clonotype originates from a man in his fifties or sixties who received an inactivated influenza vaccine. The chain couples TRBV7-9 to TRBJ2-3; D tentatively reads TRBD1 or TRBD2 (5 bases each). Here the CDR3 reads CASSLALSGTGNTQYF. CDR3 coding DNA: TGTGCCAGCAGCTTAGCTTTATCCGGGACCGGAAATACGCAGTATTTT.